This is a list of T cell receptor beta chains from one sample in a study of Tregs in tolerant kidney transplant recipients. TCRdb's copy holds only in-frame clones and misses some; the assay was immunoSEQ multiplex PCR. The sample includes about 81,000 clones, roughly 90% of them seen just once. Source: CD4+ T cells from blood (PBMCs), taken 24 months after the transplant. The source of these receptors is a human patient who received a combined kidney and bone marrow transplant. These T cells may partly come from the graft donor. The CDR3 runs from the conserved cysteine through the conserved F or W. The order of the fields is J gene, D gene, V gene, clone size, CDR3 protein, CDR3 DNA. D genes are given only for firm matches. The size of a clone is reported for some rows only, either as once, few or many, or as a class for expanded clones.

TRBJ2-5 - TRBV19 once CASRTQASETQYF TGTGCCAGTCGGACACAGGCCTCAGAGACCCAGTACTTC
TRBJ2-7 TRBD2 TRBV18 - CASGPRTSSDEQYF TGTGCCAGCGGCCCTCGGACTAGTTCCGACGAGCAGTACTTC
TRBJ2-2 - TRBV10-3 - CAISEYGFNTGELFF TGTGCCATCAGTGAGTACGGTTTCAACACCGGGGAGCTGTTTTTT
TRBJ1-5 - TRBV18 - CASSQGVEDQPQHF TGTGCCAGCTCACAGGGGGTCGAGGATCAGCCCCAGCATTTT
TRBJ1-4 - TRBV25-1 few CASSERTGGGEKLFF TGTGCCAGCAGTGAGAGAACGGGTGGTGGGGAAAAACTGTTTTTT
TRBJ2-5 - TRBV11-2 - CASSLGWAETQYF TGTGCCAGCAGCTTAGGGTGGGCAGAGACCCAGTACTTC
TRBJ2-5 TRBD1 TRBV4-1 - CASSTHRGGNQETQYF TGCGCCAGCAGCACACACAGGGGTGGGAATCAAGAGACCCAGTACTTC
TRBJ2-7 TRBD1 TRBV13 once CASSLRQGASYEQYF TGTGCCAGCAGCTTAAGACAGGGGGCCTCCTACGAGCAGTACTTC
TRBJ1-1 - TRBV6-5 - CASSRPGMAEAFF TGTGCCAGCAGTCGCCCAGGGATGGCTGAAGCTTTCTTT
TRBJ2-7 TRBD2 TRBV6-1 - CASIRTSGAREQYF TGTGCCAGCATTCGGACTAGCGGGGCGAGAGAGCAGTACTTC
TRBJ1-2 - TRBV5-4 - CASSLVYHTNYGYTF TGTGCCAGCAGCTTGGTATATCACACTAACTATGGCTACACCTTC
TRBJ2-6 - TRBV6-5 once CASSYVRSGANVLTF TGTGCCAGCAGTTACGTTCGCTCTGGGGCCAACGTCCTGACTTTC
TRBJ1-2 - TRBV4-3 - CASSQYGRGNYGYTF TGCGCCAGCAGCCAATACGGTCGGGGTAACTATGGCTACACCTTC
TRBJ1-2 TRBD1 TRBV28 - CASSPPDRVGGYTF TGTGCCAGCAGTCCACCCGACAGGGTAGGTGGCTACACCTTC
TRBJ2-1 - TRBV7-9 - CASSLSSGIVGFYNEQFF TGTGCCAGCAGCTTGTCATCCGGGATCGTAGGCTTCTACAATGAGCAGTTCTTC
TRBJ2-7 TRBD2 TRBV12-5 - CASGLLLARDPLGYEQYF TGTGCTAGTGGTCTTCTACTAGCGCGCGATCCACTAGGCTACGAGCAGTACTTC
TRBJ1-1 TRBD1 TRBV2 - CASRGTGGSEAFF TGTGCCAGCAGGGGGACAGGGGGCTCTGAAGCTTTCTTT
TRBJ2-7 - TRBV7-2 - CASSQTGEAYEQYF TGTGCCAGCAGCCAGACAGGTGAGGCCTACGAGCAGTACTTC
TRBJ1-2 TRBD1 TRBV4-1 - CASSPVTGQGRSGYTF TGCGCCAGCAGCCCTGTCACGGGACAGGGGAGGTCTGGCTACACCTTC
TRBJ2-3 - TRBV7-2 - CASSPRRSVGDTQYF TGTGCCAGCAGCCCCCGGCGGTCGGTAGGCGATACGCAGTATTTT
TRBJ1-6 TRBD1 TRBV7-3 - CASSSGQGESPLHF TGTGCCAGCAGCTCGGGACAGGGGGAATCACCCCTCCACTTT
TRBJ2-3 - TRBV9 few CASSVDEGNTDTQYF TGTGCCAGCAGCGTTGACGAGGGTAACACAGATACGCAGTATTTT
TRBJ1-1 - TRBV28 - CASSFQGSLTEAFF TGTGCCAGCAGTTTTCAGGGTAGTTTAACTGAAGCTTTCTTT
TRBJ1-5 TRBD1 TRBV4-2 once CASSQDLNRGRGQPQHF TGTGCCAGCAGCCAAGACCTAAACAGGGGGCGAGGTCAGCCCCAGCATTTT
TRBJ1-6 - TRBV5-6 - CASSLGPSAGVYNSPLHF TGTGCCAGCAGCTTGGGGCCATCGGCAGGGGTTTATAATTCACCCCTCCACTTT
TRBJ1-5 TRBD1 TRBV4-1 - CASSQGTGGNQPQHF TGCGCCAGCAGCCAAGGTACAGGGGGCAATCAGCCCCAGCATTTT
TRBJ2-7 TRBD2 TRBV7-2 once CASSRTIVVAGQDEQYF TGTGCCAGCAGCCGAACCATTGTAGTAGCGGGGCAAGACGAGCAGTACTTC
TRBJ1-2 - TRBV7-2 - CASSLLGGGYTF TGTGCCAGCAGCTTGTTGGGGGGTGGCTACACCTTC
TRBJ2-7 TRBD2 TRBV6-5 - CASSYLIGEGYEQYF TGTGCCAGCAGTTACTTGATAGGGGAGGGCTACGAGCAGTACTTC
TRBJ2-7 TRBD1 TRBV4-1 - CASSQVFARDRSFYEQYF TGCGCCAGCAGCCAAGTTTTTGCCCGGGACAGGAGTTTCTACGAGCAGTACTTC
TRBJ1-2 TRBD1 TRBV2 - CASMGQGLLNYGYTF TGTGCCAGCATGGGACAGGGGCTTCTTAACTATGGCTACACCTTC
TRBJ2-3 TRBD1 TRBV4-3 - CASSPGQGATDTQYF TGCGCCAGCAGCCCGGGACAGGGGGCGACAGATACGCAGTATTTT
TRBJ2-3 - TRBV19 - CASSVRLVDTQYF TGTGCCAGTAGTGTAAGACTAGTCGATACGCAGTATTTT